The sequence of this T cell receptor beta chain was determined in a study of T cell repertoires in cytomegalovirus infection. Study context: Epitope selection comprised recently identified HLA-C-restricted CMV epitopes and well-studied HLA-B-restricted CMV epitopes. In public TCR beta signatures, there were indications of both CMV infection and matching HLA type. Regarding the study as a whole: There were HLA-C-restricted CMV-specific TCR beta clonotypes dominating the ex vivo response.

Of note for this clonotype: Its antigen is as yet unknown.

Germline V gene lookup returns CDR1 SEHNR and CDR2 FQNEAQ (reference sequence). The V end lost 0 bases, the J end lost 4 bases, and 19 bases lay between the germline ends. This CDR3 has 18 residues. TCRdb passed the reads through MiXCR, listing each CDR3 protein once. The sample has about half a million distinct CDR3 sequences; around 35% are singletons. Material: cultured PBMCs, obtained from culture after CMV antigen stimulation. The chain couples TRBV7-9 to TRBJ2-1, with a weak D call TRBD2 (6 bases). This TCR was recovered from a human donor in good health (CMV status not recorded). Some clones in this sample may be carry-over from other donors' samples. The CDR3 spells CASSLALLRDGSYNEQFF. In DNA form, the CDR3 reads TGTGCCAGCAGCTTAGCCCTCCTCCGGGACGGGAGTTACAATGAGCAGTTCTTC.